The TCR beta chain under discussion was sequenced for a study of identical twins. Addition of a universal primer site occurred through template switching, and cDNA carried unique molecular identifiers. Each CDR3 protein gets one entry after TCRdb re-called the 5' RACE reads with MiXCR. The sample lists 250,000 to 350,000 distinct CDR3 sequences, just under 9.5% occurring once. The CDR3 runs 16 residues. J gave up 4 bases and V 4 bases, and 9 bases lay outside the gene matches. These same records also appear under a second study, on yellow fever vaccine responses in identical twins.

The V and J genes are TRBV12-3 or TRBV12-4 and TRBJ2-7, with 11 bases matching TRBD1. The clonotype comes from a young woman in good health. Sequencing was done on a sample of CD8+ T cells sorted from blood. Here the CDR3 reads CASSSRRTGGRYEQYF. As DNA, the CDR3 is TGTGCCAGCAGTTCGCGACGGACAGGGGGCAGATACGAGCAGTACTTC.